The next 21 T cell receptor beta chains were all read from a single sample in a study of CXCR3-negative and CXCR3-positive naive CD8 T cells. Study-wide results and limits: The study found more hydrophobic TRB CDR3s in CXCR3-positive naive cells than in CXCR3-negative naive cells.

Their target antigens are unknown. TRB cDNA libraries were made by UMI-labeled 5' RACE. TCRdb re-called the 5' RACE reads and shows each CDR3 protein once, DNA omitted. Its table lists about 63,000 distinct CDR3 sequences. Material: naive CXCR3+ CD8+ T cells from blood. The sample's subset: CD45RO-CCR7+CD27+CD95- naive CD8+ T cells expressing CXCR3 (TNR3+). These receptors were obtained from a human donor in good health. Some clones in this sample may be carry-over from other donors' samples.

The CDR3: CASSRGSDEQFF. The chain has TRBV11-1 and TRBJ2-1. The germline V gene has CDR1 SGHAT and CDR2 FQDESV (reference sequence). The CDR3 is 12 amino acids. Full variable domain (outside the CDR3, taken from reference TRBV11-1 and TRBJ2-1): EAEVAQSPRYKITEKSQAVAFWCDPISGHATLYWYRQILGQGPELLVQFQDESVVDDSQLPKDRFSAERLKGVDSTLKIQPAELGDSAMYLCASSRGSDEQFFGPGTRLTVL.

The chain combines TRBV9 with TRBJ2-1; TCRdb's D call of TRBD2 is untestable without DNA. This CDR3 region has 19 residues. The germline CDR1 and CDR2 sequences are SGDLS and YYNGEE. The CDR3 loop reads CASSPWAGGPSSSYNEQFF. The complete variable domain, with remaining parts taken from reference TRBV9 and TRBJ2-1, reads DSGVTQTPKHLITATGQRVTLRCSPRSGDLSVYWYQQSLDQGLQFLIQYYNGEERAKGNILERFSAQQFPDLHSELNLSSLELGDSALYFCASSPWAGGPSSSYNEQFFGPGTRLTVL.

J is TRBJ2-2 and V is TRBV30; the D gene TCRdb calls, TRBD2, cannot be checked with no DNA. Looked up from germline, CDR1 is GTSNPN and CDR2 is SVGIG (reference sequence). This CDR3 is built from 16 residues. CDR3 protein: CAWSGGLATNTGELFF.

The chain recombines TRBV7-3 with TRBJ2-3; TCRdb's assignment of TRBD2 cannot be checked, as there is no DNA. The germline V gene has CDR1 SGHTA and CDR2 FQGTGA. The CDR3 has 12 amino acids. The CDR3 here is CASSSDYATQYF.

The CDR3 here is CSVGTKSSYEQYF. This chain joins TRBV29-1 and TRBJ2-7. The germline gives CDR1 SQVTM, CDR2 ANQGSEA. The CDR3 is 13 amino acids.

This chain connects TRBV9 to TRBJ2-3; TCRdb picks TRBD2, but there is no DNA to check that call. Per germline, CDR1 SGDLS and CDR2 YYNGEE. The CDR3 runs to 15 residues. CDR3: CASSTMEGQIDTQYF.

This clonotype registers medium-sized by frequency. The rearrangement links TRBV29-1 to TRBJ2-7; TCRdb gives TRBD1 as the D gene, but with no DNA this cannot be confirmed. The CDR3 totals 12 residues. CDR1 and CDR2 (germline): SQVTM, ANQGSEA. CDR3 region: CSVWGADYEQYF.

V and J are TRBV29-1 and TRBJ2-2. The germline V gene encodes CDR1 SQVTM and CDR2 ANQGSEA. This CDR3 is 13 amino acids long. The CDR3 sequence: CSVGGPNTGELFF.

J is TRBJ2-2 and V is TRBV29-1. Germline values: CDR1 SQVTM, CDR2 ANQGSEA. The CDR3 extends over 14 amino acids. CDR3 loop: CSVGRPQGTGELFF.

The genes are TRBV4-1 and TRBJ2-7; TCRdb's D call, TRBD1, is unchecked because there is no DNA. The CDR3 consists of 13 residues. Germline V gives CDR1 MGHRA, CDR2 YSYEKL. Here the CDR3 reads CASSPNRGREQYF.

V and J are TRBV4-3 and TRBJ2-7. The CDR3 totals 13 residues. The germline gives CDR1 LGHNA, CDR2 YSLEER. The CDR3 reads CASSQGVATEQYF.

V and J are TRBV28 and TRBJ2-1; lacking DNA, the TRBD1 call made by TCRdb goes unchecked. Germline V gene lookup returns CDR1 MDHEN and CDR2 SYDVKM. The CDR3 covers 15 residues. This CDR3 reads CASSLETGRYNEQFF.

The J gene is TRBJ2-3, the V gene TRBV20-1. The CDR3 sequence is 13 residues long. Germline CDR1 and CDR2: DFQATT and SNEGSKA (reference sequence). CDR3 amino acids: CSARDIYTDTQYF.

CDR3 protein: CASSSLTGGEGYTF. The gene calls are TRBV7-9 and TRBJ1-2; TCRdb reports TRBD1, a call that lacks DNA to check it against. CDR1 is SEHNR and CDR2 is FQNEAQ in the germline V gene (reference sequence). CDR3 length equals 14 residues.

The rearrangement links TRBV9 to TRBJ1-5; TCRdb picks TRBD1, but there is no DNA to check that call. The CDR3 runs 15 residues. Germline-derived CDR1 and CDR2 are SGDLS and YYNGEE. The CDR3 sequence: CASSLTGQGYQPQHF.

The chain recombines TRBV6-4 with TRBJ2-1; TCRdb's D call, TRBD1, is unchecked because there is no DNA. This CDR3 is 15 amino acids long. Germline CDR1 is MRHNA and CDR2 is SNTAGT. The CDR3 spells CASSAVGQGGSEQFF.

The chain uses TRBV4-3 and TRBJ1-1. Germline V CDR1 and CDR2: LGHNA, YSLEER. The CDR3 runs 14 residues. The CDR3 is CASSQDRMNTEAFF.

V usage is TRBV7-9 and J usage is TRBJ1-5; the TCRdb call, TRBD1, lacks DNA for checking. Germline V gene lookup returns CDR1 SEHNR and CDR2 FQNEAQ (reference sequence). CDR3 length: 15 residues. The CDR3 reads CASSSVGTGDQPQHF.

The CDR3 loop reads CASNTGKNTEAFF. The J gene is TRBJ1-1, the V gene TRBV12-3 or TRBV12-4; TCRdb's D call, TRBD1, is unchecked because there is no DNA. The CDR3 covers 13 residues.

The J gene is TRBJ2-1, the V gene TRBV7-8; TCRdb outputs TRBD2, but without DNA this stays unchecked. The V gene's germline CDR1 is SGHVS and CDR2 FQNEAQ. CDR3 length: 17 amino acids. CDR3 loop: CASSLEPLAGDNNEQFF.

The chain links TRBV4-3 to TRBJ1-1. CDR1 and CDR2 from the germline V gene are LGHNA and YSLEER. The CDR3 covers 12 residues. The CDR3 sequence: CASSRQGHEAFF.